This entry lists 5 T cell receptor beta chains sequenced from one sample in a study of cytotoxic CD8 clonotypes in ibrutinib-treated CLL. Produced via immunoSEQ multiplex PCR; TCRdb's table is partial and in-frame only. The repertoire consists of nearly 85,000 clones, with roughly 80% occurring once and the leading ten covering approximately 5%. The sample consisted of PBMCs, taken after 12 months of ibrutinib treatment. The receptors derive from a human donor with chronic lymphocytic leukemia.

This chain joins TRBV19 and TRBJ2-2, with 9 bases aligning to TRBD1. Trimming took 6 bases from V and 3 from J; bases not matched to a gene: 8. The germline V gene encodes CDR1 LNHDA and CDR2 SQIVND (reference sequence). The CDR3 runs 16 residues. The CDR3 DNA reads TGTGCCAGTAGGCCCGGGGACAGGGAATACACCGGGGAGCTGTTTTTT. Translation gives CASRPGDREYTGELFF.

The gene calls are TRBV7-9 and TRBJ2-7; TRBD2 matches 11 bases. Germline loops: CDR1 SEHNR, CDR2 FQNEAQ (reference sequence). This CDR3 is 16 amino acids long. J lost 4 bases, V lost 3 bases, and 8 bases had no gene match. DNA of the CDR3: TGTGCCAGCAGCTTTCCCAGGACTAGCGGGTGGTACGAGCAGTACTTC. Residues: CASSFPRTSGWYEQYF. Full variable domain (remainder filled in from reference TRBV7-9 and TRBJ2-7): DTGVSQNPRHKITKRGQNVTFRCDPISEHNRLYWYRQTLGQGPEFLTYFQNEAQLEKSRLLSDRFSAERPKGSFSTLEIQRTEQGDSAMYLCASSFPRTSGWYEQYFGPGTRLTVT.

This sequence joins TRBV25-1 and TRBJ1-1; possible D gene TRBD1, 6 bases. V lost 6 bases and J lost 0, with 14 bases in between. CDR3 size: 15 residues. CDR1 is MGHDK, CDR2 SYGVNS, per germline. CDR3 DNA sequence: TGTGCCAGCAGATCATGGGGGCAGATGAACACTGAAGCTTTCTTT. Protein product: CASRSWGQMNTEAFF.

The V call is TRBV21-1, the J call TRBJ1-4. TRBV21-1 is a pseudogene. The CDR3 sequence is 16 residues long. This CDR3 is CASSKSSGLPREKLFF. The CDR3 region has the DNA TGTGCCAGCAGCAAATCGTCGGGACTACCCCGGGAAAAACTGTTTTTT.

A single count supports this clone. This chain connects TRBV10-3 to TRBJ2-1; TRBD2 agrees at 8 bases. The length of the CDR3 is 16 residues. Germline CDR1 is ENHRY and CDR2 is SYGVKD. The trim removed 7 bases at V and 0 bases at J, leaving 8 bases unmatched. The DNA of the CDR3 is TGTGCCATCACCCATAGCGGGGCTACCTCCTACAATGAGCAGTTCTTC. Its protein is CAITHSGATSYNEQFF.